One and the same sample provided the 10 T cell receptor beta chains below, sequenced in a study of metastatic and nonmetastatic thyroid tumors. Patients underwent thyroid surgery, and none had received any treatment before it. TCRdb ran MiXCR on the PCR reads. The repertoire holds tens of thousands of clones, less than 20% seen once, with nearly 3.5% in the top ten. The source material was blood. The source is a female donor with papillary thyroid cancer or a benign thyroid nodule (not recorded which). Some clones in this sample may be carry-over from other donors' samples.

V usage is TRBV27 and J usage is TRBJ1-3; D gene unclear. Trimming left V 6 bases short and J 0 bases short, with 21 bases between. The CDR3 totals 18 residues. Germline V gene lookup returns CDR1 MNHEY and CDR2 SMNVEV (reference sequence). Written as DNA, the CDR3 is TGTGCCAGCAGGCCTTACGCGGGGAGGCCCGGCTCTGGAAACACCATATATTTT. Translating gives CASRPYAGRPGSGNTIYF.

This clone was detected ten times or more. This sequence joins TRBV28 and TRBJ1-5; unclear D gene. Per the germline V gene, CDR1 is MDHEN and CDR2 is SYDVKM. V was pared by 3 bases and J by 6 bases, with 3 bases between. The CDR3 length is 11 residues. Here the CDR3 DNA reads TGTGCCAGCAGTTTGGGTCAGCCCCAGCATTTT. Its protein is CASSLGQPQHF.

This clone was recorded at least ten times. This chain joins TRBV5-1 and TRBJ1-2; D possibly corresponds to TRBD1 (5 bases). The CDR3 covers 12 residues. Between the trimmed V and J ends, which lost 2 bases and 6 bases, there was a span of 8 bases. Germline V gene lookup returns CDR1 SGHRS and CDR2 YFSETQ. CDR3 residues: CASSFQGDGYTF. The CDR3 DNA is TGCGCCAGCAGCTTTCAGGGCGATGGCTACACCTTC.

This clone came up many times. The V call is TRBV25-1, the J call TRBJ1-5; D is undetermined. This CDR3 comprises 14 residues. Germline CDR1 reads MGHDK; CDR2 reads SYGVNS. Trimming pared 3 bases from V and 1 base from J, leaving 7 bases between. In nucleotides, the CDR3 is TGTGCCAGCAGTGACGGAGGGAGCAATCAGCCCCAGCATTTT. This encodes CASSDGGSNQPQHF.

The CDR3 is CASSEAEEGTEAFF. Written as DNA, the CDR3 is TGTGCCAGCAGTGAAGCGGAGGAGGGCACTGAAGCTTTCTTT. The gene calls are TRBV6-1 and TRBJ1-1; D unresolved. CDR1 is MNHNS, CDR2 SASEGT, per germline. CDR3 length: 14 amino acids. The V end lost 0 bases, the J end lost 4 bases, and 9 bases lay between the germline ends.

With regard to this clone: A much larger clone is a single base away; this may be a read error. V usage is TRBV20-1 and J usage is TRBJ1-2, with D unresolved. Trimming cost V 6 bases and J 6 bases, with 11 bases left between them. There are 11 residues in the CDR3. Per germline, CDR1 DFQATT and CDR2 SNEGSKA (reference sequence). The CDR3 reads CSAIAGHGYTF. The CDR3 DNA reads TGCAGTGCCATTGCCGGGCATGGCTACACCTTC.

This clone was picked up many times. The J gene is TRBJ1-2, the V gene TRBV27; possibly TRBD1 for D (6 bases). V lost 2 bases, J lost 5 bases, and 12 bases lay in between. The germline V gene encodes CDR1 MNHEY and CDR2 SMNVEV (reference sequence). The CDR3 runs to 14 residues. The DNA of the CDR3 is TGTGCCAGCAGTTTAACGCAGGGGATGTATGGCTACACCTTC. Protein: CASSLTQGMYGYTF.

This clone was found many times. The chain carries TRBV2 and TRBJ2-2, with D uncertain. The CDR3 loop spans 13 amino acids. Germline assignment: CDR1 SNHLY and CDR2 FYNNEI. V gave up 7 bases and J gave up 5 bases, with 11 bases separating them. CDR3 nucleotide sequence: TGTGCCAGCACTTCGTTAACTACCGGGGAGCTGTTTTTT. Encoded protein: CASTSLTTGELFF. The full variable domain, in which reference TRBV2 and TRBJ2-2 provide the parts outside the CDR3, is EPEVTQTPSHQVTQMGQEVILRCVPISNHLYFYWYRQILGQKVEFLVSFYNNEISEKSEIFDDQFSVERPDGSNFTLKIRSTKLEDSAMYFCASTSLTTGELFFGEGSRLTVL.

Comment on this clone: Being one base from a much bigger clone, this may be a read error. Distinct nucleotide sequences in the sample also encode this CDR3. The rearrangement joins TRBV30 to TRBJ1-6; the D gene is possibly TRBD1 (5 bases). The germline CDR1 and CDR2 sequences are GTSNPN and SVGIG (reference sequence). This CDR3 spans 16 amino acids. CDR3 residues: CAWSVPGTVTHSPLHF. The CDR3 DNA reads TGTGCCTGGAGTGTCCCAGGGACCGTGACTCATTCACCTCTCCACTTT.

This clone was observed at least ten times. The rearrangement uses TRBV15 and TRBJ2-6, with unresolved D. Trimming stripped 3 bases from V and 0 bases from J, with 9 bases between. The CDR3 extends over 16 amino acids. The germline gives CDR1 LNHNV, CDR2 YYDKDF (reference sequence). The CDR3 DNA reads as TGTGCCACCAGCAGTCGTGTTATCTCTGGGGCCAACGTCCTGACTTTC. It yields the protein CATSSRVISGANVLTF.